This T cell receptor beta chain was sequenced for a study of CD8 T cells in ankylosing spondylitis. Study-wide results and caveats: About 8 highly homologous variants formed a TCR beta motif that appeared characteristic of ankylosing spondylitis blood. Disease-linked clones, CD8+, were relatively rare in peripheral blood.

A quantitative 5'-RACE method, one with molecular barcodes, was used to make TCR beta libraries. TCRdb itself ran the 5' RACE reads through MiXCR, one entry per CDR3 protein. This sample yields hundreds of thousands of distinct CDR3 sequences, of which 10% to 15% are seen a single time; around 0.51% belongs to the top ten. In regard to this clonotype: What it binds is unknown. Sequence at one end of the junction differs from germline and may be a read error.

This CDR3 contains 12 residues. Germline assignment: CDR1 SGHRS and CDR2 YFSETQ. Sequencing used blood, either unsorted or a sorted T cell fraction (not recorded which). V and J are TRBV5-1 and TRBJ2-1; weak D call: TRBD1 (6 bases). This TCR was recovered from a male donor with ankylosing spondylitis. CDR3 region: CASSPNQGPQVF. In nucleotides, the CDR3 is TGCGCCAGCAGTCCTAACCAGGGGCCCCAGGTCTTC.